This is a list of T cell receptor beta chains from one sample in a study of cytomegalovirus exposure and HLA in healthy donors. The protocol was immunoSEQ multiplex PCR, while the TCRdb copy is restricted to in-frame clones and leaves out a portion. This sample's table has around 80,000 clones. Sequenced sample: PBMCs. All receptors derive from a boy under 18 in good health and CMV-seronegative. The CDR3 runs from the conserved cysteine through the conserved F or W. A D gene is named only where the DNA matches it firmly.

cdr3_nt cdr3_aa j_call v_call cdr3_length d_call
TGCGCCAGCAGCCCCGGGACTAGCGGAAATGAGCAGTTCTTC CASSPGTSGNEQFF TRBJ2-1 TRBV4-1 14 TRBD2
TGTGCCAGTAGTATGCGACAGGGAGGCGAGCAGTACTTC CASSMRQGGEQYF TRBJ2-7 TRBV19 13 NA
TGTGCCAGCAGCCCTGGGACTAGATCAGATACGCAGTATTTT CASSPGTRSDTQYF TRBJ2-3 TRBV7-3 14 TRBD2
TGTGCCAGCAGTTACAGCGAGTGGGGGCGGACCGGGGAGCTGTTTTTT CASSYSEWGRTGELFF TRBJ2-2 TRBV6-5 16 NA
TGTGCCAGCGGAGGCCTCAGGCGGGAAAAACTGTTTTTT CASGGLRREKLFF TRBJ1-4 TRBV6-5 13 NA
TGTGCCAGTACTCCCGGTCCGGGACTGAAGGTCTACGAGCAGTACTTC CASTPGPGLKVYEQYF TRBJ2-7 TRBV19 16 NA
TGTGCCAGCAGCCAAAGACAGAGTTGGGACACTGAAGCTTTCTTT CASSQRQSWDTEAFF TRBJ1-1 TRBV5-4 15 NA
TGTGCCAGCTCACCTGGGGCGGCTGGTGAAGCTTTCTTT CASSPGAAGEAFF TRBJ1-1 TRBV18 13 NA
TGCAGCGTTGAGACCAGGGATCGAGAGACCCAGTACTTC CSVETRDRETQYF TRBJ2-5 TRBV29-1 13 NA
TGCGCCAGCAGCGGCCGGGACTCACCCCGAGGCTACGAGCAGTACTTC CASSGRDSPRGYEQYF TRBJ2-7 TRBV5-1 16 NA
TGTGCCAGCACCTCGACTAGCGGGGGGGCTTCAGATACGCAGTATTTT CASTSTSGGASDTQYF TRBJ2-3 TRBV25-1 16 TRBD2
TGTGCCTGGAGTGTTACCCTGGGCAGAACCTACGAGCAGTACTTC CAWSVTLGRTYEQYF TRBJ2-7 TRBV30 15 NA
TGTGCCAGCAGTTTGGATGGGGCCGGGTTCTTC CASSLDGAGFF TRBJ2-1 TRBV7-9 11 NA
TGTGCCTGGAGTGTCAGGGGGCTGAACGAGCAGTACTTC CAWSVRGLNEQYF TRBJ2-7 TRBV30 13 TRBD1
TGTGCCAGCAGTTCCTCAGGGGGCGCAGGGTATGGCTACACCTTC CASSSSGGAGYGYTF TRBJ1-2 TRBV27 15 TRBD1
TGCAGCGTTGGGAGGGCAAACACTGAAGCTTTCTTT CSVGRANTEAFF TRBJ1-1 TRBV29-1 12 NA
TGTGCCAGCAGTTTAAGCAACTCCTACGAGCAGTACTTC CASSLSNSYEQYF TRBJ2-7 TRBV28 13 NA
TGTGCCAGCAGTGAAGAGGCCAGGGGCACATTT CASSEEARGTF TRBJ1-3 TRBV6-1 11 NA
TGTGCCAGCAGCACAGCAGGACAGGGGGCCTGGGGGAGCCCTGAAGCTTTCTTT CASSTAGQGAWGSPEAFF TRBJ1-1 TRBV7-8 18 TRBD1
TGTGCCAGCAGCTTCCAGGCTGGTAGCTACGAGCAGTACTTC CASSFQAGSYEQYF TRBJ2-7 TRBV7-2 14 NA
TGTGCCAGCAGCTTGGACGGTAACTATGGCTACACCTTC CASSLDGNYGYTF TRBJ1-2 TRBV5-5 13 NA
TGTGCCAGCAGCTTCAGGAAGGCACGCGAGACCCAGTACTTC CASSFRKARETQYF TRBJ2-5 TRBV5-8 14 NA
TGTGCCAGCTCTCAACAGGGAGATACGCAGTATTTT CASSQQGDTQYF TRBJ2-3 TRBV18 12 NA
NA CASSPSGRGLNEQFF TRBJ2-1 TRBV7-8 15 NA
TGTGCCAGCAGTCCCGAGGCGGGGGTGCCTCATGAGCAGTACTTC CASSPEAGVPHEQYF TRBJ2-7 TRBV28 15 TRBD2
TGTGCCAGCAGCTTAGGGGCAACCGGGGAGCTGTTTTTT CASSLGATGELFF TRBJ2-2 TRBV7-8 13 NA
TGTGCCAGCAGCTTAGCAGGGGTACCCTTCGAGCAGTACTTC CASSLAGVPFEQYF TRBJ2-7 TRBV7-9 14 NA
TGTGCCTGGTGGTACAGGGGAGGTAAGCCCCAGCATTTT CAWWYRGGKPQHF TRBJ1-5 TRBV30 13 TRBD1
TGTGCCAGCAGGCGTAACAGGGACGACTATGGCTACACCTTC CASRRNRDDYGYTF TRBJ1-2 TRBV7-9 14 NA
TGTGCCAGCAGTGACTCGACGGGACATGGGAATGAGCAGTTCTTC CASSDSTGHGNEQFF TRBJ2-1 TRBV6-4 15 NA
TGTGCCTGGACAACCGGGACAGGGATTTCACCCCTCCACTTT CAWTTGTGISPLHF TRBJ1-6 TRBV30 14 TRBD1
TGTGCCAGTGGGCTAGCGGGGGGGCGTGAGCAGTTCTTC CASGLAGGREQFF TRBJ2-1 TRBV5-6 13 TRBD2
TGTGCCAGCAGGTCTACAGGGGACGTTGAAGCTTTCTTT CASRSTGDVEAFF TRBJ1-1 TRBV27 13 TRBD1
TGTGCCATCAGTACCCTAGAACAAGAGACCCAGTACTTC CAISTLEQETQYF TRBJ2-5 TRBV10-3 13 NA
TGTGCCAGTAGCTGGGGACAGGCCAACAATCAGCCCCAGCATTTT CASSWGQANNQPQHF TRBJ1-5 TRBV19 15 TRBD1
TGTGCCAGCAGCCAAGAGAGGGCGGGCACAGATACGCAGTATTTT CASSQERAGTDTQYF TRBJ2-3 TRBV4-2 15 NA
TGTGCCAGCAGTGAAACAGCATCATATGGCTACACCTTC CASSETASYGYTF TRBJ1-2 TRBV2 13 NA
TGTGCCAGCAGGGCAGCGTTCGGACAGGGGCCCGGGGAGCTGTTTTTT CASRAAFGQGPGELFF TRBJ2-2 TRBV27 16 TRBD1